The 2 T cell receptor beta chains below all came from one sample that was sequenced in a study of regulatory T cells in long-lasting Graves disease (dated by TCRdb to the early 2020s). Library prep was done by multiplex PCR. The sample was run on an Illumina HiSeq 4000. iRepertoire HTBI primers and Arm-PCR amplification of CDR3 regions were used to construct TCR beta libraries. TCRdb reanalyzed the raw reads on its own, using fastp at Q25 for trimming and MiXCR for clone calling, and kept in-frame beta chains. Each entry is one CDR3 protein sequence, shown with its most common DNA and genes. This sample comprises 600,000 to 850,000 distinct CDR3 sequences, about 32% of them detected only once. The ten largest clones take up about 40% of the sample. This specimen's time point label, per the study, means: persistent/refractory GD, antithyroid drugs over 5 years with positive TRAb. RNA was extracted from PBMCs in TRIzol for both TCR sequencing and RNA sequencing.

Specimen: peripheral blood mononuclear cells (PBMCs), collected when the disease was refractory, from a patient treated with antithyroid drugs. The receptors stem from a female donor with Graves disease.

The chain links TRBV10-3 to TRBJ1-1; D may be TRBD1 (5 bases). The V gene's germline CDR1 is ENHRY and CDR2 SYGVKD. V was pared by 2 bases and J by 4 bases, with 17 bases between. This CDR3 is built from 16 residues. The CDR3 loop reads CAISENPGIKGTEAFF. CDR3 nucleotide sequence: TGTGCCATCAGTGAGAATCCAGGGATTAAGGGCACTGAAGCTTTCTTT.

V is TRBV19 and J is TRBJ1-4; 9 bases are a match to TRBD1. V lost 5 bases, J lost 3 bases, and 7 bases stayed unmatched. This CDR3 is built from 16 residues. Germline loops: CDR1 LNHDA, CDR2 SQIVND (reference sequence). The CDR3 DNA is TGTGCCAGTAGTCCGAAGGACAGGGGATCTAATGAAAAACTGTTTTTT. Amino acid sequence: CASSPKDRGSNEKLFF.